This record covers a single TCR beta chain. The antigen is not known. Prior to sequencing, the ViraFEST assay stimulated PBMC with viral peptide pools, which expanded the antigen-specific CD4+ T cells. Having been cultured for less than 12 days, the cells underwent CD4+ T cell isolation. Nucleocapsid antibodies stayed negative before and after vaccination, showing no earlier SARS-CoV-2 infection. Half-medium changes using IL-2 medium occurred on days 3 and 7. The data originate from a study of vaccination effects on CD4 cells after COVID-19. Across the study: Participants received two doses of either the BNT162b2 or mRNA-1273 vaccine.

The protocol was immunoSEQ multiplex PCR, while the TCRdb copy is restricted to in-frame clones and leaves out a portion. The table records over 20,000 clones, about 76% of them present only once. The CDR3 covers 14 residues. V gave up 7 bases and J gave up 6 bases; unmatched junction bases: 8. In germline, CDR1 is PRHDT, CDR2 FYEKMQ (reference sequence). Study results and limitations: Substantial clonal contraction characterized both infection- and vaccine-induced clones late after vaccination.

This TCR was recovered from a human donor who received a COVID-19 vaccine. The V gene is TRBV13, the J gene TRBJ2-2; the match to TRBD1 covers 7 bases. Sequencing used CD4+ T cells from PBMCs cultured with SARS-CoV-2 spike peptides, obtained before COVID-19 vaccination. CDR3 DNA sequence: TGTGCCAGCACCCCAGCCGGACAGGCCGGGGAGCTGTTTTTT. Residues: CASTPAGQAGELFF.